This record concerns one T cell receptor (beta chain) sequence. TCRdb's copy holds only in-frame clones and misses some; the assay was immunoSEQ multiplex PCR. The sample lists 120,000 or so clones, about 85% occurring once. This sample is part of a study of T cell responses to AZD1222 COVID-19 vaccine. This TCR derives from an adult in good health. Source: peripheral blood, taken on day 0 of AZD1222 vaccination.

This chain's CDR3 is CASSSLGQGNQPQHF. Written as DNA, the CDR3 is TGTGCCAGCAGCTCCCTGGGACAGGGAAATCAGCCCCAGCATTTT. This rearrangement joins TRBV7-6 to TRBJ1-5, with TRBD1 matching 9 bases. V lost 4 bases, J lost 4 bases, and 5 bases stayed unmatched. There are 15 residues in the CDR3. Per germline, CDR1 SGHVS and CDR2 FNYEAQ.